The 30 T cell receptor beta chains listed next were all sequenced from one sample in a study of blood T cell repertoires in COVID-19. The data were produced by immunoSEQ multiplex PCR, yet TCRdb's version contains in-frame clones alone and is incomplete. The table has approximately 210,000 clones, 70% to 90% seen once. The sample comprised peripheral blood. These receptors all come from a woman in her thirties or forties who had recovered from COVID-19.

This sequence joins TRBV27 and TRBJ2-7; 7 bases agree with TRBD2. This CDR3 region has 15 residues. The V gene end was trimmed by 2 bases and the J gene end by 3 bases; junction bases not matched to a gene: 7. CDR1 is MNHEY and CDR2 is SMNVEV in the germline V gene (reference sequence). The CDR3: CASSLGGGSYYEQYF. CDR3 in DNA: TGTGCCAGCAGTTTAGGGGGGGGTTCCTACTACGAGCAGTACTTC.

This clone has just one count. The genes are TRBV7-2 and TRBJ2-1; TRBD1 matches at 8 bases. Germline-derived CDR1 and CDR2 are SGHTA and FQGNSA. J was trimmed by 14 bases and V by 5 bases; bases with no gene match: 23. CDR3 length: 17 residues. CDR3 in amino acids: CASSTKPQPDRGEGKFF. CDR3 DNA sequence: TGTGCCAGCAGCACCAAGCCTCAGCCCGACAGGGGCGAGGGTAAGTTCTTC.

The chain joins TRBV19 to TRBJ1-1; a possible D gene is TRBD1 (5 bases). This CDR3 is built from 11 residues. Germline loops: CDR1 LNHDA, CDR2 SQIVND (reference sequence). The germline V and J ends were trimmed by 7 bases and 12 bases, with 15 bases remaining between them. CDR3 amino acids: CASNREGRSFF. The DNA of the CDR3 is TGTGCCAGTAACCGGGAGGGGAGGTCTTTCTTT.

This chain uses TRBV6-2 or TRBV6-3 with TRBJ2-3; D gene ambiguous. V shed 7 bases and J shed 6 bases, with 17 bases lying between them. CDR3 size: 14 residues. Germline V gene data show CDR1 as MNHEY and CDR2 as SVGEGT. Written as DNA, the CDR3 is TGTGCCAGCACCCCCACCTATCCGAGGGATACGCAGTATTTT. It is translated as CASTPTYPRDTQYF.

The chain is built from TRBV19 and TRBJ1-5; no clear D gene. The germline gives CDR1 LNHDA, CDR2 SQIVND (reference sequence). Trimming took off 3 bases at V and 2 bases at J, with 11 bases between the two ends. This CDR3 spans 15 amino acids. CDR3 amino acids: CASSIETAGNQPQHF. The CDR3 DNA follows: TGTGCCAGTAGTATTGAGACGGCGGGCAATCAGCCCCAGCATTTT. Full variable domain (remainder filled in from reference TRBV19 and TRBJ1-5): DGGITQSPKYLFRKEGQNVTLSCEQNLNHDAMYWYRQDPGQGLRLIYYSQIVNDFQKGDIAEGYSVSREKKESFPLTVTSAQKNPTAFYLCASSIETAGNQPQHFGDGTRLSIL.

This chain joins TRBV28 and TRBJ2-3, with 12 bases that match TRBD2. V lost 6 bases to trimming and J lost 5 bases; unmatched junction nucleotides: 6. Germline V lookup: CDR1 MDHEN, CDR2 SYDVKM. The CDR3 length is 15 residues. CDR3 coding DNA: TGTGCCAGCAGCTGGACTAGCGGGATGATAGATACGCAGTATTTT. Its translation is CASSWTSGMIDTQYF.

The chain recombines TRBV19 with TRBJ1-5; D gene unclear. The germline V gene has CDR1 LNHDA and CDR2 SQIVND (reference sequence). Trimming took off 2 bases at V and 3 bases at J, with 5 bases between the two ends. The CDR3 has 13 residues. This CDR3 reads CASSIQVNQPQHF. The CDR3 DNA is TGTGCCAGTAGTATACAGGTCAATCAGCCCCAGCATTTT.

This sequence joins TRBV6-2 or TRBV6-3 and TRBJ2-7; no clear D. The V end was cut by 1 base, the J end by 4 bases, with 14 bases between. CDR1 is MNHEY, CDR2 SVGEGT, per germline. This CDR3 spans 15 amino acids. The CDR3 DNA reads TGTGCCAGCAGTTACTTAGCCAGCAGTGGGTACGAGCAGTACTTC. Translating gives CASSYLASSGYEQYF.

The rearrangement joins TRBV11-1 to TRBJ2-1, with a possible D match to TRBD2 (6 bases). There are 16 residues in the CDR3. The germline V gene encodes CDR1 SGHAT and CDR2 FQDESV (reference sequence). With 5 bases removed from V and 3 bases from J, the gap between germline ends came to 17 bases. As DNA, the CDR3 is TGTGCCAGCAGCGTGAACCCTAGCGCAAGCTACAATGAGCAGTTCTTC. Amino acid sequence: CASSVNPSASYNEQFF.

The V call is TRBV9, the J call TRBJ2-2, with 9 bases lining up with TRBD1. This CDR3 spans 16 amino acids. The V gene end was trimmed by 3 bases and the J gene end by 7 bases; junction bases not matched to a gene: 10. CDR1 is SGDLS and CDR2 is YYNGEE in the germline V gene. The CDR3 region is CASSARDRVKLGELFF. The CDR3, as DNA: TGTGCCAGCAGCGCCCGGGACAGGGTTAAACTCGGGGAGCTGTTTTTT.

CDR3 loop: CSVEFRVGSEQYF. The CDR3 DNA reads TGCAGCGTTGAATTTCGGGTAGGTTCCGAGCAGTACTTC. The rearrangement links TRBV29-1 to TRBJ2-7; unclear D gene. Germline assignment: CDR1 SQVTM and CDR2 ANQGSEA. Trimming removed 2 bases from V and 6 bases from J, with 14 bases in between. CDR3 size: 13 residues.

V and J are TRBV3-1 (or the pseudogene TRBV3-2) and TRBJ2-7; 12 bases match TRBD1. V dropped 3 bases and J dropped 3; count of bases not matched to a gene: 12. CDR1 LGHDT and CDR2 YNNKEL come from the germline V gene (reference sequence). CDR3 size: 18 residues. This chain's CDR3 is CASSHSWDRGRAVYEQYF. CDR3 coding DNA: TGTGCCAGCAGCCACTCCTGGGACAGGGGGCGCGCCGTCTACGAGCAGTACTTC.

This clone was counted only a few times. V gene TRBV28 combines with J gene TRBJ1-1; TRBD1 matches 7 bases. The CDR3 covers 14 residues. Looked up from germline, CDR1 is MDHEN and CDR2 is SYDVKM. V lost 11 bases to trimming and J lost 5 bases; unmatched junction nucleotides: 14. The CDR3 coding sequence is TGTGCCGCCACGGCAAGGACAGGAGGTACTGAAGCTTTCTTT. Protein: CAATARTGGTEAFF.

The CDR3 reads CASSDLGQGYSPQHF. The CDR3 nucleotides are TGTGCCAGCAGCGACTTGGGACAGGGATATTCGCCCCAGCATTTT. The chain links TRBV6-5 to TRBJ1-5, with 9 nucleotides matching TRBD1. V was pared by 6 bases and J by 9 bases, with 12 bases of the junction left unmatched. The CDR3 has 15 amino acids. CDR1 MNHEY and CDR2 SVGAGI come from the germline V gene.

The chain carries TRBV7-3 and TRBJ2-1; TRBD1 matches at 10 bases. The CDR3 has 17 residues. The V gene end was trimmed by 1 base and the J gene end by 6 bases; junction bases not matched to a gene: 9. CDR1 is SGHTA and CDR2 is FQGTGA in the germline V gene. CDR3 nucleotide sequence: TGTGCCAGCAGCTTAATAGGCGGACAGGGGGTTGTCAATGAGCAGTTCTTC. The encoded protein is CASSLIGGQGVVNEQFF.

The genes are TRBV7-8 and TRBJ2-3; unclear D gene. Between the trimmed V and J ends, which lost 4 bases and 0 bases, there was a span of 5 bases. In germline, CDR1 is SGHVS, CDR2 FQNEAQ. This CDR3 region has 13 residues. CDR3 sequence: CASSSQSTDTQYF. The CDR3 nucleotides read TGTGCCAGCAGCTCTCAGAGCACAGATACGCAGTATTTT.

The chain joins TRBV5-4 to TRBJ2-2, with D maybe TRBD2 (6 bases). CDR1 and CDR2 from the germline V gene are SGHNT and YYREEE (reference sequence). This CDR3 is 16 amino acids long. V lost 4 bases, J lost 5 bases, and 18 bases lay in between. For the CDR3, the DNA is TGTGCCAGCAGCGGGGACTTTTATCGGATAACCGGGGAGCTGTTTTTT. This encodes CASSGDFYRITGELFF.

The chain joins TRBV7-3 to TRBJ2-1; D is possibly TRBD1 (5 bases). Germline V gene lookup returns CDR1 SGHTA and CDR2 FQGTGA. V shed 1 base and J shed 9 bases, with 19 bases lying between them. CDR3 length equals 16 residues. The CDR3 coding sequence is TGTGCCAGCAGCTTAAATCCAGGGTCGGCCCTTGGTGAGCAGTTCTTC. Amino acid sequence: CASSLNPGSALGEQFF.

The rearrangement links TRBV5-1 to TRBJ2-3; D is possibly TRBD1 (6 bases). The CDR3 runs 16 residues. V shed 7 bases and J shed 0 bases, with 18 bases lying between them. Germline assignment: CDR1 SGHRS and CDR2 YFSETQ. The CDR3 reads CASAKAQGTSTDTQYF. In DNA form, the CDR3 reads TGCGCCAGCGCCAAGGCCCAGGGGACCAGCACAGATACGCAGTATTTT.

This chain uses TRBV4-2 with TRBJ1-3; weak D call: TRBD1 (6 bases). The CDR3 is made up of 17 amino acids. Between the trimmed V and J ends, which lost 0 bases and 4 bases, there was a span of 16 bases. Germline V CDR1 and CDR2: LGHNA, YNFKEQ. Written as DNA, the CDR3 is TGTGCCAGCAGCCAAGAAGGGACAACATACTACGGAAACACCATATATTTT. It is translated as CASSQEGTTYYGNTIYF.

This chain links TRBV19 with TRBJ2-2, with D possibly TRBD1 on 6 matching bases. The CDR3 extends over 16 amino acids. The V and J ends lost 5 bases and 6 bases respectively, with 19 bases between them. CDR1 and CDR2 from the germline V gene are LNHDA and SQIVND (reference sequence). CDR3 region: CASSPWSLQGSGELFF. Written as DNA, the CDR3 is TGTGCCAGTAGTCCATGGTCGCTACAGGGATCCGGGGAGCTGTTTTTT.

The chain carries TRBV11-1 and TRBJ2-7; 10 positions match TRBD1. V lost 0 bases and J lost 3; bases outside the gene matches: 5. Germline V CDR1 and CDR2: SGHAT, FQDESV (reference sequence). The CDR3 contains 16 residues. DNA of the CDR3: TGTGCCAGCAGCTTAGCGACGGGACAGGGGCACTACGAGCAGTACTTC. Its protein is CASSLATGQGHYEQYF.

The chain joins TRBV6-5 to TRBJ2-1; D is undetermined. The V gene lost 2 bases and the J gene lost 4 bases, with 12 bases spanning the gap. The CDR3 is 15 residues long. In germline, CDR1 is MNHEY, CDR2 SVGAGI. CDR3 sequence reads: CASSYTINSYNEQFF. The CDR3 coding sequence is TGTGCCAGCAGTTACACGATTAACAGTTACAATGAGCAGTTCTTC.

This chain uses TRBV5-1 with TRBJ1-6, with 7 bases matching TRBD1. The CDR3 runs to 14 residues. Germline V gene sequence: CDR1 SGHRS, CDR2 YFSETQ. Unmatched junction bases numbered 7, after V lost 4 bases and J lost 9 bases. This chain's CDR3 is CASSSRGAGSPLHF. As DNA, the CDR3 is TGCGCCAGCAGCAGCAGGGGGGCAGGTTCACCCCTCCACTTT.

V and J are TRBV9 and TRBJ2-7; TRBD2 agrees at 10 bases. In germline, CDR1 is SGDLS, CDR2 YYNGEE. The CDR3 contains 15 residues. V dropped 0 bases and J dropped 4; count of bases not matched to a gene: 4. The CDR3 protein is CASSVGGTSAYEQYF. CDR3 sequence (DNA): TGTGCCAGCAGCGTAGGGGGGACTAGCGCGTACGAGCAGTACTTC.

The rearrangement links TRBV10-1 to TRBJ2-6, with a weak D call TRBD1 (6 bases). V lost 6 bases and J 0 bases, leaving 21 bases between the germline ends. Germline V gives CDR1 WNHNN, CDR2 SYGVQD (reference sequence). The CDR3 runs 19 residues. CDR3 amino acids: CASSDLGTKSLSGANVLTF. The CDR3 DNA reads as TGCGCCAGCAGCGACCTTGGGACAAAGAGCCTCTCTGGGGCCAACGTCCTGACTTTC.

V and J are TRBV28 and TRBJ1-1; 8 positions match TRBD1. Per the germline V gene, CDR1 is MDHEN and CDR2 is SYDVKM. There are 17 residues in the CDR3. With 6 bases clipped from V and 6 bases from J, the junction kept 18 bases outside the gene matches. The chain's CDR3 is CASSQANIGQGLSEAFF. For the CDR3, the DNA is TGTGCCAGCAGCCAAGCCAATATCGGACAGGGATTATCTGAAGCTTTCTTT.

Only one count was recorded for this clone. The chain links TRBV20-1 to TRBJ2-7, with a possible D match to TRBD2 (5 bases). V lost 3 bases and J 7 bases, leaving 13 bases between the germline ends. Germline values: CDR1 DFQATT, CDR2 SNEGSKA (reference sequence). This CDR3 spans 12 amino acids. In DNA, the CDR3 is TGCAGTGCTAGTGGAGGTTCTAGGGAGCAGTACTTC. It codes for CSASGGSREQYF.

Only a few counts were recorded for this clone. The V call is TRBV27, the J call TRBJ1-2, with unresolved D. The CDR3 covers 13 residues. Germline V lookup: CDR1 MNHEY, CDR2 SMNVEV (reference sequence). The V and J ends lost 5 bases and 5 bases respectively, with 12 bases between them. The DNA for the CDR3 is TGTGCCAGCAGTCCAAGCCCCCCTTATGGCTACACCTTC. Translating gives CASSPSPPYGYTF.

The rearrangement joins TRBV11-1 to TRBJ2-1; weak D call: TRBD2 (6 bases). Germline CDR1 SGHAT, CDR2 FQDESV (reference sequence). The CDR3 has 13 residues. Between the trimmed V and J ends, which lost 3 bases and 8 bases, there was a span of 11 bases. The CDR3 here is CASSLGGWDEQFF. The CDR3 nucleotides are TGTGCCAGCAGCTTGGGGGGATGGGATGAGCAGTTCTTC.